The clone carrying this T cell receptor (beta chain) has a handful of counts. This CDR3 contains 16 residues. Germline V gives CDR1 SGHRS, CDR2 YFSETQ. J gave up 5 bases and V 4 bases, and 11 bases lay outside the gene matches. The data derive from a study of response to subunit inactivated influenza vaccine. TCRdb reanalysed the RT-PCR reads using MiXCR and keeps one entry per CDR3 protein. Here the sample spans 180,000 or so distinct CDR3 sequences, about an eighth being singletons. These sequences were also reported in another study, on T cells expressing NK-cell markers. That report notes: TCR beta cDNA was made by 5'RACE template switching with UMIs.

The sequence derives from a man over 45 who received an inactivated influenza vaccine. The chain has TRBV5-1 and TRBJ2-5; 10 nucleotides align to TRBD1. This sample comprised CD8+ T cells sorted from PBMCs, obtained 12 days after vaccination. DNA of the CDR3: TGCGCCAGCAGCCGCCCGGGACAGGGGCTTCAGGAGACCCAGTACTTC. Translating it yields CASSRPGQGLQETQYF.